The present T cell receptor (beta chain) was sequenced within a study of CD8+ T cells in alopecia areata. RNA, once extracted, was reverse transcribed into cDNA for use as the sequencing template. TCRdb's table, derived via immunoSEQ multiplex PCR, lists solely in-frame clones and lacks some. The table has about 200,000 clones, 50% to 60% seen once; the top ten hold 1.5% to 2%. Trimming left V 7 bases short and J 7 bases short, with 13 bases between. Germline CDR1 reads SQVTM; CDR2 reads ANQGSEA. This CDR3 region has 11 residues. Treatment in this sample: oral pan-JAK inhibitor, 5-10 mg twice daily. This chain connects TRBV29-1 to TRBJ1-1; D is unclear. The specimen was CD4+ T cells sorted from blood, collected at week 4, from a patient treated with tofacitinib. The clonotype comes from a human donor with alopecia areata. The CDR3 loop is CSARDPGEAFF. The CDR3 DNA is TGCAGCGCACGGGATCCCGGTGAAGCTTTCTTT.